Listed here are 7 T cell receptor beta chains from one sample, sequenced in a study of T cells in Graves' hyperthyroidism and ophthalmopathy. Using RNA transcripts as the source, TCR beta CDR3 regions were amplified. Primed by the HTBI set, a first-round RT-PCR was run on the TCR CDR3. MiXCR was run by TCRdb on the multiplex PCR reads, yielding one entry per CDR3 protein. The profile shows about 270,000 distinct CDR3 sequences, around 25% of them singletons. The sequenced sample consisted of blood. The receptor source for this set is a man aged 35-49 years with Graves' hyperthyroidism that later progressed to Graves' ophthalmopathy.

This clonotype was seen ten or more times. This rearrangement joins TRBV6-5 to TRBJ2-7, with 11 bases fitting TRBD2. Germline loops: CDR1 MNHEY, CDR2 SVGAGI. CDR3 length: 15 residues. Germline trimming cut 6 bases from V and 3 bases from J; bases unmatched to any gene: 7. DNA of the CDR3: TGTGCCAGCAGCTCTACTACTAGCGGGGGCTACGAGCAGTACTTC. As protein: CASSSTTSGGYEQYF.

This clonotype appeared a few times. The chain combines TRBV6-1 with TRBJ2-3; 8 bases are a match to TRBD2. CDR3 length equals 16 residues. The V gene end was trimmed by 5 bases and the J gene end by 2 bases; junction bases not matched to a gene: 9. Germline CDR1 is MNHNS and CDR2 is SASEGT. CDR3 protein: CASSPPGGINTDTQYF. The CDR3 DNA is TGTGCCAGCAGTCCTCCGGGGGGGATAAACACAGATACGCAGTATTTT.

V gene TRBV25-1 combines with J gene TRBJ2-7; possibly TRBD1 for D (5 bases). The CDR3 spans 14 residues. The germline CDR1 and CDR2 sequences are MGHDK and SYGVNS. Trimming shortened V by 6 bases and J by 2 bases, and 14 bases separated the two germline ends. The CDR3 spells CASRGAGNPYEQYF. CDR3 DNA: TGTGCCAGCAGGGGCGCAGGGAATCCCTACGAGCAGTACTTC.

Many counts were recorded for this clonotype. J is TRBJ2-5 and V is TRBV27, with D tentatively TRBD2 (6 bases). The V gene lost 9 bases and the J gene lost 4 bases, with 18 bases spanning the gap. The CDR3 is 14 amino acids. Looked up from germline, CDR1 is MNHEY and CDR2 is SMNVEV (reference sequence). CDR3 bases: TGTGCCAGTTCGACGGGGCTGGGGGGAGAGACCCAGTACTTC. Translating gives CASSTGLGGETQYF.

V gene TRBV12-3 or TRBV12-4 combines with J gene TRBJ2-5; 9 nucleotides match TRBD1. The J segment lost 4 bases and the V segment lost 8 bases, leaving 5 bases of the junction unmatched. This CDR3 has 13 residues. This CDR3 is CASGDRDGETQYF. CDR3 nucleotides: TGTGCCAGCGGGGACAGGGATGGAGAGACCCAGTACTTC.

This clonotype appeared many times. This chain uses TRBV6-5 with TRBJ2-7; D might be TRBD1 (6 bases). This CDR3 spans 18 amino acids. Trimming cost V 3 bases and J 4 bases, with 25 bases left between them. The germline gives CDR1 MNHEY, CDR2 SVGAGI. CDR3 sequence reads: CASSYRYPGRQDGYEQYF. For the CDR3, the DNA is TGTGCCAGCAGTTATCGTTATCCTGGCAGACAGGATGGTTACGAGCAGTACTTC.

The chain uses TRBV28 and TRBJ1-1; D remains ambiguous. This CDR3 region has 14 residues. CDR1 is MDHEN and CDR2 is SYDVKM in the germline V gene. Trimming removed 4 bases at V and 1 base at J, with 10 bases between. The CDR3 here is CASSSLEANTEAFF. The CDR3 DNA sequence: TGTGCCAGCAGTTCCCTAGAGGCGAACACTGAAGCTTTCTTT. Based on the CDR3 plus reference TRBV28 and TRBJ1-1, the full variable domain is DVKVTQSSRYLVKRTGEKVFLECVQDMDHENMFWYRQDPGLGLRLIYFSYDVKMKEKGDIPEGYSVSREKKERFSLILESASTNQTSMYLCASSSLEANTEAFFGQGTRLTVV.